This is a list of T cell receptor beta chains from one sample in a study of sequential checkpoint blockade in melanoma. Libraries were prepared by immunoSEQ multiplex PCR; TCRdb keeps only in-frame clonotypes and omits some of them. The repertoire holds about 18,000 clones, with 55% to 70% as singletons. The material was CD8+ T cells sorted from blood (inferred from file names), obtained from a patient given nivolumab and ipilimumab in sequence. The receptor set was obtained from a human donor with melanoma. Both conserved end residues are part of each CDR3. D genes are given only for firm matches. The size entry is marked missing in some rows and otherwise reads once, few, many or a size class.

>NA|NA|TRBJ1-2|14|TRBV6-6
CASSYWPGQRGYTF
TGTGCCAGCAGTTACTGGCCGGGACAACGCGGCTACACCTTC
>NA|NA|TRBJ1-5|14|TRBV6-1
CASSPDPGGQPQHF
TGTGCCAGCAGCCCCGATCCGGGGGGTCAGCCCCAGCATTTT
>NA|few|TRBJ2-3|12|TRBV5-6
CASSFGPDTQYF
TGTGCCAGCAGCTTTGGCCCAGATACGCAGTATTTT
>NA|many|TRBJ2-7|15|TRBV9
CASSDRGGPRGEQYF
TGTGCCAGCAGCGATAGAGGTGGACCCAGGGGCGAGCAGTACTTC
>NA|NA|TRBJ2-2|17|TRBV7-3
CASSPAPGLLNTGELFF
TGTGCCAGCAGCCCCGCCCCGGGGTTGTTAAACACCGGGGAGCTGTTTTTT
>NA|few|TRBJ1-1|16|TRBV5-5
CASSLWGLNMNTEAFF
TGTGCCAGCAGCTTGTGGGGGCTTAACATGAACACTGAAGCTTTCTTT
>NA|few|TRBJ2-7|12|TRBV28
CASSFNPLEQYF
TGTGCCAGCAGCTTTAATCCACTCGAGCAGTACTTC
>NA|medium-sized|TRBJ2-7|13|TRBV19
CATEGPKPYEQYF
TGTGCCACCGAGGGTCCTAAGCCCTACGAGCAGTACTTC
>NA|NA|TRBJ1-5|14|TRBV27
CASSPLQVNQPQHF
TGTGCCAGCAGTCCTCTGCAGGTAAATCAGCCCCAGCATTTT
>NA|few|TRBJ2-7|12|TRBV19
CASSIAGYEQYF
TGTGCCAGTAGTATTGCCGGGTACGAGCAGTACTTC
>NA|NA|TRBJ2-7|12|TRBV5-5
CASSLGGYEQYF
TGTGCCAGCAGCTTGGGCGGCTACGAGCAGTACTTC
>TRBD1|NA|TRBJ2-5|15|TRBV6-6
CASSDGQGGVETQYF
TGTGCCAGCAGTGACGGACAGGGAGGAGTAGAGACCCAGTACTTC
>TRBD1|medium-sized|TRBJ2-1|15|TRBV19
CASSDPTGDYNEQFF
TGTGCCAGTAGTGACCCGACAGGGGATTACAATGAGCAGTTCTTC
>NA|NA|TRBJ2-3|17|TRBV7-2
CASSGVQGVASTDTQYF
TGTGCCAGCAGCGGAGTACAAGGAGTAGCTAGCACAGATACGCAGTATTTT
>NA|NA|TRBJ1-2|12|TRBV21-1
CAGAGGGCGYTF
TGTGCCGGGGCCGGGGGAGGTTGTGGCTACACCTTC
>NA|NA|TRBJ1-2|14|TRBV13
CASSLGGGNYGYTF
TGTGCCAGCAGCTTAGGCGGAGGGAACTATGGCTACACCTTC
>NA|few|TRBJ1-1|16|TRBV2
CASSEGYAGIDTEAFF
TGTGCCAGCAGTGAAGGGTATGCCGGGATCGACACTGAAGCTTTCTTT
>TRBD1|NA|TRBJ2-2|15|TRBV5-1
CASSLDRGQTGELFF
TGCGCCAGCAGCTTGGACAGGGGCCAGACCGGGGAGCTGTTTTTT
>NA|NA|TRBJ1-1|15|TRBV4-3
CASSQDWGGRTEAFF
TGCGCCAGCAGCCAAGATTGGGGGGGAAGGACTGAAGCTTTCTTT
>TRBD1|NA|TRBJ1-2|16|TRBV15
CATSRDRAYRGGGYTF
TGTGCCACCAGCAGAGATCGGGCCTACAGGGGAGGTGGCTACACCTTC
>TRBD2|once|TRBJ2-3|17|TRBV10-3
CAISRGSGSGSTDTQYF
TGTGCCATCTCGCGTGGTAGCGGGAGTGGGAGCACAGATACGCAGTATTTT
>NA|NA|TRBJ1-1|13|TRBV6-6
CASSYSKGVEAFF
TGTGCCAGCAGTTACTCGAAGGGGGTTGAAGCTTTCTTT
>TRBD1|NA|TRBJ2-7|15|TRBV19
CASRETGHSSYEQYF
TGTGCCAGTAGAGAGACAGGGCATAGCTCCTACGAGCAGTACTTC
>TRBD1|NA|TRBJ1-6|16|TRBV6-5
CASSYETGTGGSPLHF
TGTGCCAGCAGTTACGAGACAGGGACCGGTGGTTCACCCCTCCACTTT
>TRBD1|NA|TRBJ2-7|13|TRBV5-1
CASSWTGSYEQYF
TGCGCCAGCAGCTGGACAGGTAGCTACGAGCAGTACTTC
>TRBD2|few|TRBJ2-2|18|TRBV28
CASLSPRGGSLNTGELFF
TGTGCCAGCCTCAGTCCGCGGGGCGGGAGCTTAAACACCGGGGAGCTGTTTTTT
>NA|NA|TRBJ1-1|13|TRBV13
CASSLGQFTEAFF
TGTGCCAGCAGCCTAGGCCAATTCACTGAAGCTTTCTTT
>NA|once|TRBJ2-1|12|TRBV11-2
CASSLAYNEQFF
TGTGCCAGCAGCTTAGCGTATAATGAGCAGTTCTTC
>NA|NA|TRBJ2-7|12|TRBV7-6
CASSHRAREQYF
TGTGCCAGCAGCCACAGGGCGAGGGAGCAGTACTTC
>TRBD2|NA|TRBJ2-1|15|TRBV19
CASSLGGRAGDEQFF
TGTGCCAGTAGTCTTGGGGGGAGGGCCGGGGATGAGCAGTTCTTC
>TRBD2|once|TRBJ2-1|17|TRBV5-1
CASTRGYSGASYNEQFF
TGCGCCAGCACTCGGGGCTATAGCGGGGCTTCCTACAATGAGCAGTTCTTC
>NA|NA|TRBJ1-6|15|TRBV6-5
CASSYSKNRNSPLHF
TGTGCCAGCAGTTACTCGAAAAACCGGAATTCACCCCTCCACTTT
>NA|NA|TRBJ1-1|17|TRBV27
CASSPPRGDSLNTEAFF
TGTGCCAGCAGTCCGCCCCGCGGAGACAGCCTCAACACTGAAGCTTTCTTT
>TRBD1|once|TRBJ1-2|15|TRBV27
CASSSTGTGVYGYTF
TGTGCCAGCAGTTCCACCGGGACAGGGGTATATGGCTACACCTTC
>NA|NA|TRBJ1-5|15|TRBV19
CASRIGLLGGQPQHF
TGTGCCAGTAGAATCGGGCTCTTGGGGGGTCAGCCCCAGCATTTT
>TRBD1|NA|TRBJ1-4|16|TRBV7-9
CASSLAEGQGLEKLFF
TGTGCCAGCAGCTTAGCAGAGGGACAGGGGTTGGAAAAACTGTTTTTT
>TRBD1|few|TRBJ2-2|15|TRBV28
CASSSGQGDTGELFF
TGTGCCAGCAGTTCCGGACAGGGGGACACCGGGGAGCTGTTTTTT
>NA|NA|TRBJ2-4|17|TRBV12-1
CASSFASTSLAKNIQYF
TGTGCCAGCAGCTTTGCTAGCACATCTTTAGCCAAAAACATTCAGTACTTC
>TRBD1|few|TRBJ1-1|15|TRBV6-4
CASSEEGAGHSEAFF
TGTGCCAGCAGTGAAGAGGGGGCCGGACACTCCGAAGCTTTCTTT
>NA|NA|TRBJ1-1|13|TRBV5-6
CASSLVAGDEAFF
TGTGCCAGCAGCTTGGTGGCGGGGGATGAAGCTTTCTTT